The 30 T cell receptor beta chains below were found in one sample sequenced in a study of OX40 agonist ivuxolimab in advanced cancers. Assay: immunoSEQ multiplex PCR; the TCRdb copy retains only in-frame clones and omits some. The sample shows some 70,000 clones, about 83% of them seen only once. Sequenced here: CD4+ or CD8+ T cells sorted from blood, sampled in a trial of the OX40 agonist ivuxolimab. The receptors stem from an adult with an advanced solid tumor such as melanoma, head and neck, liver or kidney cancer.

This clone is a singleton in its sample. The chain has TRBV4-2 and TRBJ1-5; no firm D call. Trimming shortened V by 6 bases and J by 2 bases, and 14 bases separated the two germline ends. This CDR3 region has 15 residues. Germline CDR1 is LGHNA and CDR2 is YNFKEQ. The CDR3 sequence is CASRLGSEGNQPQHF. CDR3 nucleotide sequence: TGTGCCAGCAGGCTGGGGTCGGAGGGCAATCAGCCCCAGCATTTT.

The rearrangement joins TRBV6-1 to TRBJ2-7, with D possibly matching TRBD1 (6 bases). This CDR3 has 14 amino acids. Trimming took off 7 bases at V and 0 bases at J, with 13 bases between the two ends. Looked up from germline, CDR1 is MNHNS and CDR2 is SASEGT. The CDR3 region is CASITGSPSYEQYF. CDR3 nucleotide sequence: TGTGCCAGCATCACAGGGTCCCCCTCCTACGAGCAGTACTTC.

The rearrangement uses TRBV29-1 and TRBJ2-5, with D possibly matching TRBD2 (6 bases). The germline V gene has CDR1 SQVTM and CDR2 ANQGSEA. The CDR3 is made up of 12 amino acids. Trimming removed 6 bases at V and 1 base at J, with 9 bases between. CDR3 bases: TGCAGCGTGCGGGACGGCCAAGAGACCCAGTACTTC. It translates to CSVRDGQETQYF.

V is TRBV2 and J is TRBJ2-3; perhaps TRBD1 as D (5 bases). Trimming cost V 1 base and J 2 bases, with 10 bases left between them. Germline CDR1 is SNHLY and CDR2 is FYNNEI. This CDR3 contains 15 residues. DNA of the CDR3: TGTGCCAGCAGTGAAGAGACAGTACTCACAGATACGCAGTATTTT. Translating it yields CASSEETVLTDTQYF. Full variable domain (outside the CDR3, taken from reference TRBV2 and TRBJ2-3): EPEVTQTPSHQVTQMGQEVILRCVPISNHLYFYWYRQILGQKVEFLVSFYNNEISEKSEIFDDQFSVERPDGSNFTLKIRSTKLEDSAMYFCASSEETVLTDTQYFGPGTRLTVL.

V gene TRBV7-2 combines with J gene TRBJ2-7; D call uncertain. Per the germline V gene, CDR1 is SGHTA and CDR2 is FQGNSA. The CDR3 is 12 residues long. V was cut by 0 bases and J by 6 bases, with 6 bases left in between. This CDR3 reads CASSLAPPEQYF. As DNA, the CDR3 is TGTGCCAGCAGCTTAGCGCCCCCCGAGCAGTACTTC. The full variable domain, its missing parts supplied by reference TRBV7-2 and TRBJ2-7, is GAGVSQSPSNKVTEKGKDVELRCDPISGHTALYWYRQSLGQGLEFLIYFQGNSAPDKSGLPSDRFSAERTGGSVSTLTIQRTQQEDSAVYLCASSLAPPEQYFGPGTRLTVT.

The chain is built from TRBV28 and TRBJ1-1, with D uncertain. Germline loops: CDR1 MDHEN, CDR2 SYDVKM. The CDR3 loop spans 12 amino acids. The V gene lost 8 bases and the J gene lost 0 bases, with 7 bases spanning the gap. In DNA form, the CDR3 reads TGTGCCAGCCTAACGCTGAACACTGAAGCTTTCTTT. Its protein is CASLTLNTEAFF.

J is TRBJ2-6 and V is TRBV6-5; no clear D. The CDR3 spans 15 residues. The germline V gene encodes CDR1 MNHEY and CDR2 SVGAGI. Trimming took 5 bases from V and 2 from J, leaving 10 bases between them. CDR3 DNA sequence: TGTGCCAGCAGTCTCCGAGGCACTGGGGCCAACGTCCTGACTTTC. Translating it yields CASSLRGTGANVLTF.

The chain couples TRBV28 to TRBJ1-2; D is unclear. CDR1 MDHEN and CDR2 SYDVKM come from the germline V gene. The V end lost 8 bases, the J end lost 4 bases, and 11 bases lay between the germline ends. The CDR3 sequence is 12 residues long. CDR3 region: CASSGQTYGYTF. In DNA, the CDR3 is TGTGCCAGCTCCGGGCAGACCTATGGCTACACCTTC.

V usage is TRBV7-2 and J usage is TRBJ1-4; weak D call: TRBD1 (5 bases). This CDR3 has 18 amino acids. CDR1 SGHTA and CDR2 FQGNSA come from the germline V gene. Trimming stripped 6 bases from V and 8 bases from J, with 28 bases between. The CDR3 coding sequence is TGTGCCAGCAGTCCTCAGAGGGGTCTGACGGGTAGAGGGGAAAAACTGTTTTTT. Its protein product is CASSPQRGLTGRGEKLFF.

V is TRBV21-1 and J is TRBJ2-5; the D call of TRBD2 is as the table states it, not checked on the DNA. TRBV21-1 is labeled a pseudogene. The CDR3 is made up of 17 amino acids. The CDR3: CASSKVWTSGEQETQYF. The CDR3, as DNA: TGTGCCAGCAGCAAAGTTTGGACTAGCGGGGAACAAGAGACCCAGTACTTC.

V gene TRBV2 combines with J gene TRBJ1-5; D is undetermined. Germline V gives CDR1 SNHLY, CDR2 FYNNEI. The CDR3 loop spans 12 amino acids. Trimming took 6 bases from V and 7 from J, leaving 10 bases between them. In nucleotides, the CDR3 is TGTGCCAGCAGCGCATTAGCACAGCCCCAGCATTTT. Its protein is CASSALAQPQHF.

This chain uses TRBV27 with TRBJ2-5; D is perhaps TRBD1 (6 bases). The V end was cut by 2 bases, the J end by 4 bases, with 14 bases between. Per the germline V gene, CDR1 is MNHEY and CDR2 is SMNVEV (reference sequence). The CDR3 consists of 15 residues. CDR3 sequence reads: CASSLNQGWGETQYF. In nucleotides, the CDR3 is TGTGCCAGCAGTTTAAACCAGGGGTGGGGAGAGACCCAGTACTTC.

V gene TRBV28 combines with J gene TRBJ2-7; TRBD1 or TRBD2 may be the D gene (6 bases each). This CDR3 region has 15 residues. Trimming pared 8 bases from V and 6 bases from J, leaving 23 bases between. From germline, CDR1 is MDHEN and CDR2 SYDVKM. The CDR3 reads CASLDKKVGGREQYF. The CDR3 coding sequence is TGTGCCAGCCTGGACAAGAAGGTGGGGGGCCGCGAGCAGTACTTC.

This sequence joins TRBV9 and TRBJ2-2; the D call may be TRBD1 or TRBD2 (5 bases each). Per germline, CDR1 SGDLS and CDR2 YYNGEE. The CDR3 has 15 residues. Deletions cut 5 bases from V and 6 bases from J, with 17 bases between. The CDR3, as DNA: TGTGCCAGCAGAGGGGACCGGGACCGCCCCGGGGAGCTGTTTTTT. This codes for CASRGDRDRPGELFF.

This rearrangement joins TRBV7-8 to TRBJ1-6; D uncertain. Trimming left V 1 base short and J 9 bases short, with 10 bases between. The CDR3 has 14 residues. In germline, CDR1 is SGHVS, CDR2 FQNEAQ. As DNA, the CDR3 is TGTGCCAGCAGCTTAGGAACGTTATCTTCACCCCTCCACTTT. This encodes CASSLGTLSSPLHF.

CDR3 in amino acids: CASSLLTDNSPLHF. The CDR3 nucleotides are TGCGCCAGCAGCTTGTTGACAGATAATTCACCCCTCCACTTT. V gene TRBV5-1 combines with J gene TRBJ1-6; TRBD1 is a possible D gene (5 bases). Germline-derived CDR1 and CDR2 are SGHRS and YFSETQ. The CDR3 runs to 14 residues. The V and J ends lost 1 base and 5 bases respectively, with 7 bases between them.

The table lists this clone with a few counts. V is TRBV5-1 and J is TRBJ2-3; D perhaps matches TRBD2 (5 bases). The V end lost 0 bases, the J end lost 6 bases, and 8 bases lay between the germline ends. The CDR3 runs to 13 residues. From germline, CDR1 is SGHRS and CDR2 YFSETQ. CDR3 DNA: TGCGCCAGCAGCTTGGATACGGGGGATACGCAGTATTTT. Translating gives CASSLDTGDTQYF.

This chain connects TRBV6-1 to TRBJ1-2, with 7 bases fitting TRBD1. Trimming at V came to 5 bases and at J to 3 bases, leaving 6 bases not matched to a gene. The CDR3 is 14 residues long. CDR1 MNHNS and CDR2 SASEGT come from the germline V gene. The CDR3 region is CASSLGQGDYGYTF. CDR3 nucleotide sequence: TGTGCCAGCAGTTTAGGGCAGGGGGACTATGGCTACACCTTC.

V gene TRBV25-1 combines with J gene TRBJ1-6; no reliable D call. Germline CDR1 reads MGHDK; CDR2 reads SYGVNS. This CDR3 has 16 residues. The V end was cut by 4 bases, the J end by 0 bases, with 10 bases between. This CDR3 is CASSALISSYNSPLHF. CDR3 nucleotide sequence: TGTGCCAGCAGTGCCCTGATTAGCTCCTATAATTCACCCCTCCACTTT.

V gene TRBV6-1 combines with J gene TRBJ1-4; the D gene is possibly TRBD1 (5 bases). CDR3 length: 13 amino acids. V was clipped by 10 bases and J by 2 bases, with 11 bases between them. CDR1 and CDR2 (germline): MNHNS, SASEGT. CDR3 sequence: CAIRESTNEKLFF. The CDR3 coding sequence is TGTGCCATCAGGGAATCTACTAATGAAAAACTGTTTTTT.

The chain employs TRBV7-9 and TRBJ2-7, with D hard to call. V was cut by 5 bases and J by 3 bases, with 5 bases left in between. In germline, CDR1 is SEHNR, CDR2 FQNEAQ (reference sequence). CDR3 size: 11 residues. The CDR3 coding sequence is TGTGCCAGCAGCACCTACTACGAGCAGTACTTC. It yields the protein CASSTYYEQYF. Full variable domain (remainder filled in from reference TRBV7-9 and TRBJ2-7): DTGVSQNPRHKITKRGQNVTFRCDPISEHNRLYWYRQTLGQGPEFLTYFQNEAQLEKSRLLSDRFSAERPKGSFSTLEIQRTEQGDSAMYLCASSTYYEQYFGPGTRLTVT.

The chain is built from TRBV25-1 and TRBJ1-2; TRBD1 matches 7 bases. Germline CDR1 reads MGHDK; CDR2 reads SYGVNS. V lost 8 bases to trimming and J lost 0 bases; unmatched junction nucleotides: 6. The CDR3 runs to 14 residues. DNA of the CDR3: TGTGCCAGCCTGCGGACAGGAACTAACTATGGCTACACCTTC. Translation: CASLRTGTNYGYTF.

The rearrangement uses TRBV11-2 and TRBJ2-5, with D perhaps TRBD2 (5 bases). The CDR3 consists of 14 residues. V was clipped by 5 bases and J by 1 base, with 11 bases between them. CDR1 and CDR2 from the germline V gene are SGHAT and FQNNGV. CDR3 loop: CASSPRGFQETQYF. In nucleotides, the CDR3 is TGTGCCAGCAGCCCTCGAGGGTTCCAAGAGACCCAGTACTTC. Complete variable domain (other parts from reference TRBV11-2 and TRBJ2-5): EAGVAQSPRYKIIEKRQSVAFWCNPISGHATLYWYQQILGQGPKLLIQFQNNGVVDDSQLPKDRFSAERLKGVDSTLKIQPAKLEDSAVYLCASSPRGFQETQYFGPGTRLLVL.

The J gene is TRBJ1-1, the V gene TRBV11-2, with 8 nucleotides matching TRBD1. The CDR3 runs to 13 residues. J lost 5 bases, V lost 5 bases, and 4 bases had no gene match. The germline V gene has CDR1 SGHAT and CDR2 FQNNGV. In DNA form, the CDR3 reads TGTGCCAGCAGCCGACAGGGGTGGACTGAAGCTTTCTTT. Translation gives CASSRQGWTEAFF.

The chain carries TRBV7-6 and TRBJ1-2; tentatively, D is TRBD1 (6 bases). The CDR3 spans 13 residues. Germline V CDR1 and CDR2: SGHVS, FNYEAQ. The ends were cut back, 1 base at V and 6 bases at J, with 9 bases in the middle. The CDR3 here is CASSLGRGDGYTF. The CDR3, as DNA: TGTGCCAGCAGCTTAGGCAGGGGTGATGGCTACACCTTC.

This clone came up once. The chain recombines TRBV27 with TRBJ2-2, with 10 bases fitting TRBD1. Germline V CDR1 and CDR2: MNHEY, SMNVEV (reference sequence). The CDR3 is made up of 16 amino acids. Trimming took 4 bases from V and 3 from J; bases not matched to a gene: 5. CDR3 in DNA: TGTGCCAGCAGTTGGCCGACAGGGGGCGACACCGGGGAGCTGTTTTTT. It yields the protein CASSWPTGGDTGELFF.

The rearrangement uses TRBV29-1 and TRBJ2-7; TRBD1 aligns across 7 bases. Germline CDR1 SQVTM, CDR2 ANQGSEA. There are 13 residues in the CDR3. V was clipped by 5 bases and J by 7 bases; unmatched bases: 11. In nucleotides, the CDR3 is TGCAGCGTTACACCGGGACAGTTGGGGGAGCAGTACTTC. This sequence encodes CSVTPGQLGEQYF.

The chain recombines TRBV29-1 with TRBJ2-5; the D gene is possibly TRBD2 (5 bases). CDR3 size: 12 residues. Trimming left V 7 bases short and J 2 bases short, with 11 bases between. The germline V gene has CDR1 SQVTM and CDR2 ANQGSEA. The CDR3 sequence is CSAHSVQETQYF. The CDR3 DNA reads TGCAGCGCCCATAGCGTACAAGAGACCCAGTACTTC. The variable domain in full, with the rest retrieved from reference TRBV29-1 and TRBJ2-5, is SAVISQKPSRDICQRGTSLTIQCQVDSQVTMMFWYRQQPGQSLTLIATANQGSEATYESGFVIDKFPISRPNLTFSTLTVSNMSPEDSSIYLCSAHSVQETQYFGPGTRLLVL.

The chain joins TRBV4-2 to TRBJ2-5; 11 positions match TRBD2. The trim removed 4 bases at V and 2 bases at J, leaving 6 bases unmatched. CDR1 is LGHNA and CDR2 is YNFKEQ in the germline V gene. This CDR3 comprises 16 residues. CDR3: CASSPFSGGEQETQYF. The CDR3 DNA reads TGTGCCAGCAGCCCCTTTAGCGGGGGGGAACAAGAGACCCAGTACTTC.

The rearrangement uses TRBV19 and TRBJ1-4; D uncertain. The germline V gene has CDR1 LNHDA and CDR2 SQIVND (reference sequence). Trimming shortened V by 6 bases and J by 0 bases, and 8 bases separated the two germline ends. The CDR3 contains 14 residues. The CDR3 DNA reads TGTGCCAGTAGATACCGAGCAACTAATGAAAAACTGTTTTTT. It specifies CASRYRATNEKLFF.